A selection of T cell receptor beta chains follows, all from one sample in a study of PD-1 blockade in classical Hodgkin lymphoma. Measured with immunoSEQ multiplex PCR; TCRdb has only the in-frame clones, and not every one. The sample lists more than 25,000 clones, about 85% occurring once. Sequences were derived from CD4+ T cells from blood, sampled at baseline. The receptor set was obtained from a human donor with classical Hodgkin lymphoma. CDR3s include the opening cysteine and the closing phenylalanine or tryptophan. A D gene is named only where the DNA matches it firmly.

J,D,V,CDR3
TRBJ2-6,TRBD1,TRBV7-2,CASIPGQGSSGANVLTF
TRBJ1-5,.,TRBV21-1,CASSKARGNQPQHF
TRBJ1-5,.,TRBV7-9,CASSAGVFGNQPQHF
TRBJ1-5,.,TRBV4-2,CASSHGRGVDYSNQPQHF
TRBJ1-5,TRBD1,TRBV18,CASSPEGASNQPQHF
TRBJ2-2,.,TRBV19,CASSIEGTGELFF
TRBJ2-5,.,TRBV2,CASSLLEETQYF
TRBJ2-1,.,TRBV25-1,CASSADPWGSNEQFF
TRBJ1-5,.,TRBV2,CASGQIRNQPQHF
TRBJ2-1,.,TRBV29-1,CSAGEIDEQFF
TRBJ2-5,TRBD1,TRBV19,CASSPLRDRGRETQYF
TRBJ1-1,TRBD1,TRBV5-1,CASSSQGAGTEAFF
TRBJ2-1,TRBD2,TRBV5-1,CASSLEPSGNNEQFF
TRBJ1-2,.,TRBV5-5,CASSSRLEANYGYTF
TRBJ2-5,TRBD2,TRBV5-4,CASSLAGRERETQYF
TRBJ2-1,TRBD2,TRBV5-1,CASSLGFGEGNEQFF
TRBJ1-5,TRBD1,TRBV2,CASSRTGGNQPQHF
TRBJ2-1,TRBD1,TRBV11-3,CASSSDRAGEQFF
TRBJ2-2,TRBD2,TRBV19,CASSLSGRSTGELFF
TRBJ1-5,.,TRBV19,CASTPRGSILYQPQHF
TRBJ1-4,.,TRBV27,CASSPSRDEKLFF
TRBJ2-5,TRBD1,TRBV7-2,CASSLDRGQETQYF
.,TRBD1,TRBV5-5,CASSLFGDRGLYEQYF
TRBJ2-2,.,TRBV6-1,CASSEAAGITGELFF
TRBJ2-1,TRBD2,TRBV28,CASSSGLAGGGSYNEQFF
TRBJ1-3,.,TRBV7-9,CASSQSPPRGSGNTIYF
TRBJ2-3,TRBD2,TRBV5-4,CASSLGGRLAGGGDTQYF
TRBJ1-1,.,TRBV2,CASRGDRGIEAFF
TRBJ2-7,TRBD1,TRBV5-4,CASSLVVQGSGEQYF
TRBJ2-2,TRBD2,TRBV5-1,CASSLGVQARERVGELFF
TRBJ2-7,.,TRBV5-6,CASSGGPSSYEQYF
TRBJ2-1,.,TRBV28,CASRNGGVAPNEQFF
TRBJ2-3,TRBD2,TRBV19,CASSIGAGEATDTQYF
TRBJ2-1,.,TRBV4-2,CASSHNRGSYNEQFF
TRBJ1-1,.,TRBV6-5,CASFRDTEAFF
TRBJ1-1,.,TRBV5-1,CASSLEGAMNTEAFF
TRBJ1-6,.,TRBV28,CASSVGVINSPLHF
TRBJ1-1,TRBD1,TRBV7-2,CASSQGTGAMNTEAFF
TRBJ1-5,.,TRBV10-1,CASSDQPQHF
TRBJ1-5,TRBD1,TRBV30,CAWSGQENQPQHF
TRBJ1-6,TRBD1,TRBV2,CASSGGSGQGTSPLHF
TRBJ2-7,TRBD2,TRBV2,CASRVLAGGYEQYF
TRBJ1-2,TRBD1,TRBV2,CASSYPENRGPNYGYTF
TRBJ2-3,TRBD2,TRBV9,CASSVGLAGDTDTQYF
TRBJ1-2,TRBD1,TRBV14,CASSSRDRGPGYGYTF
TRBJ2-1,TRBD1,TRBV6-1,CASSETGGGSYNEQFF
TRBJ1-5,.,TRBV10-3,CAISEIGQPQHF